The entry below describes one T cell receptor beta chain. This clone came up a few times. Its antigen is currently not known. Base quality data are lacking; no much larger clone is found one base away. Additional DNA sequences in this sample encode the identical CDR3. The CDR3 sequence holds 12 residues, the cysteine and phenylalanine included. Left in the record is the CDR3 DNA by itself, 36 bases read in frame from the first base. The germline V gene (reference sequence) supplies CDR1 GTSNPN and CDR2 SVGIG. V and J lose 0 bases and 6 bases, and a span of 6 bases separates them. The sample's treatment or condition label, decoded: oral pan-JAK inhibitor, 5-10 mg twice daily. Lesional scalp punch biopsies and peripheral blood were collected from alopecia areata patients. PBMCs were separated by density centrifugation and stained for CD3, CD4 and CD8, after which CD4+ and CD8+ T cells were sorted on a FACSAria.

The sample comes from a study of CD8+ T cells in alopecia areata (dated by TCRdb to 2016 to 2019). For context, the study as a whole: The treated patients took part in an open-label pilot trial in which moderate-to-severe alopecia areata was treated with oral tofacitinib at 5 to 10 mg twice daily. Tofacitinib was administered for 6 to 18 months, and 6 months of follow-up off drug were then conducted to assess delayed response and recurrence. In treated patients, disease severity was measured using the SALT score, which gives the percentage of scalp surface area affected. In both human patients and the C3H/HeJ mouse model, the study applied high-throughput TCRbeta sequencing to look at T cell clonal expansion in alopecia areata. Human TCRbeta sequencing covered scalp tissue and sorted CD4+ and CD8+ peripheral blood T cells from patchy and totalis/universalis alopecia areata patients and healthy controls. Tofacitinib-treated patients had biopsies at baseline and at 4 and 24 weeks of treatment, with a later scalp biopsy in several patients. Clonality in the scalp was compared among normal scalp (n=4), patchy alopecia areata scalp (n=8), and alopecia totalis/universalis scalp (n=8). The RNA source kit depended on sample type: the PAXgene miRNA kit for fixed scalp, the miRNeasy kit for PBMCs, and the RNeasy kit for mouse skin. Amplification of TCRbeta CDR3 regions was done by immunoSEQ multiplex PCR using 35 Vbeta forward primers and 13 Jbeta reverse primers. The paper as a whole reports these results and caveats: Compared with mice, TCR sequences shared between patients were less clear, possibly partly because of HLA diversity across the patient population. Unlike mouse skin, which is dominated by gammadelta T cells, normal human skin has resident alphabeta T cells that are also sequenced, and this complicates analysis of the scalp TCR repertoire. During tofacitinib treatment, many expanded lesional clones remained in scalp and blood, and this persistence may partly explain relapse after treatment is stopped. Tofacitinib significantly lowered scalp clonality and the number of expanded CD8+ clones among the top 100 scalp clones. Because the treated cohort was small and included a single nonresponder, larger studies are needed to assess links between baseline CD8+ expansion and response. Higher clonality and more expanded CD8+ clones were observed in lesional scalp than in normal scalp, particularly in alopecia totalis/universalis, a finding suggestive of antigenic drive.

Library preparation employed the immunoSEQ multiplex PCR assay. RNA was extracted from all samples and reverse transcribed into cDNA as template for TCR sequencing. First-strand cDNA was synthesized with SuperScript III using a 2:1 mix of oligo-dT and random hexamers. A synthetic immune receptor repertoire was used to assess amplification bias, and residual bias was removed computationally. Per the authors' processing: Raw reads were preprocessed for error removal, and CDR3 was defined according to IMGT conventions as running from the conserved cysteine to phenylalanine. Clonality was computed by normalizing Shannon entropy by log2 of the number of productive unique TCRs and subtracting the result from 1. CD4 or CD8 identity of scalp clones was inferred by cross-referencing scalp TCRbeta sequences with sorted blood CD4 and CD8 repertoires. In TCRdb, the immuneACCESS table is reduced to in-frame sequences with V and J assigned. These tables do not hold every clone; where another copy was compared, an unresolved V gene accounts for under half, and the others remain unexplained. V, J and clone size are those of that table, while D and trimming were read from the DNA. The sample table shows under 300,000 clones, and roughly 60% are seen once. The ten largest make up about 0.89% of the sample.

The chain links TRBV30 with TRBJ1-5, with an unclear D gene assignment. The receptor was derived from a human donor with alopecia areata. The source material was CD4+ T cells sorted from blood, sampled at roughly week 52, from a patient treated with tofacitinib. For the CDR3, the sequence is CAWSVRGQPQHF. The sequenced DNA: TGTGCCTGGAGTGTACGGGGTCAGCCCCAGCATTTT.